Shown below are 31 T cell receptor beta chains from a single sample sequenced in a study of cytomegalovirus exposure and HLA in healthy donors. The PCR ran on 60 Vbeta and 13 Jbeta primers. Only in-frame clones appear in the TCRdb table, and some are missing; sequencing was by immunoSEQ multiplex PCR. The sample lists 130,000 or so clones; about 70% were seen once. The specimen was PBMCs. These receptors originate from a woman aged 40 to 50 in good health and CMV-seropositive.

The chain couples TRBV28 to TRBJ1-1, with a weak D call TRBD1 (6 bases). Trimming shortened V by 8 bases and J by 0 bases, and 19 bases separated the two germline ends. Looked up from germline, CDR1 is MDHEN and CDR2 is SYDVKM. There are 16 residues in the CDR3. CDR3 in amino acids: CASRSGAQGLNTEAFF. CDR3 DNA: TGTGCCAGCCGATCCGGCGCACAGGGACTGAACACTGAAGCTTTCTTT.

V gene TRBV7-2 combines with J gene TRBJ1-2; D is perhaps TRBD1 (5 bases). Per germline, CDR1 SGHTA and CDR2 FQGNSA. The CDR3 is 13 residues long. The V and J ends lost 2 bases and 13 bases respectively, with 17 bases between them. The CDR3 protein is CASSLPGLQKITF. The CDR3 region has the DNA TGTGCCAGCAGCTTACCGGGACTCCAGAAGATCACCTTC.

This chain uses TRBV2 with TRBJ1-6, with D possibly TRBD1 on 5 matching bases. The CDR3 sequence is 16 residues long. The V and J ends lost 7 bases and 6 bases respectively, with 19 bases between them. CDR1 and CDR2 from the germline V gene are SNHLY and FYNNEI. The CDR3 DNA reads TGTGCCAGCATTGTAGAAATCGGACAAGCTAATTCACCCCTCCACTTT. Encoded protein: CASIVEIGQANSPLHF.

The rearrangement links TRBV7-2 to TRBJ1-2; 12 positions match TRBD1. Trimming at V came to 5 bases and at J to 6 bases, leaving 7 bases not matched to a gene. CDR1 is SGHTA, CDR2 FQGNSA, per germline. The CDR3 has 15 amino acids. CDR3 coding DNA: TGTGCCAGCAGCGATCCCGGGACAGGGGGCAATGGCTACACCTTC. Amino acids: CASSDPGTGGNGYTF.

The chain carries TRBV5-4 and TRBJ1-6; D is perhaps TRBD1 (5 bases). The CDR3 totals 14 residues. Trimming stripped 1 base from V and 6 bases from J, with 8 bases between. CDR1 is SGHNT and CDR2 is YYREEE in the germline V gene (reference sequence). The CDR3 DNA reads TGTGCCAGCAGCTTGTTTAGGGGTAATTCACCCCTCCACTTT. Its translation is CASSLFRGNSPLHF.

This CDR3 is CASSYKTSGSPTYEQYF. Written as DNA, the CDR3 is TGCGCCAGCAGCTATAAGACTAGCGGGAGCCCCACCTACGAGCAGTACTTC. The V gene is TRBV5-1, the J gene TRBJ2-7, with 12 bases lining up with TRBD2. The germline V gene encodes CDR1 SGHRS and CDR2 YFSETQ. Trimming removed 3 bases from V and 2 bases from J; junction bases left unmatched: 9. This CDR3 is 17 amino acids long. Looking up the rest from reference TRBV5-1 and TRBJ2-7 gives the full variable domain: KAGVTQTPRYLIKTRGQQVTLSCSPISGHRSVSWYQQTPGQGLQFLFEYFSETQRNKGNFPGRFSGRQFSNSRSEMNVSTLELGDSALYLCASSYKTSGSPTYEQYFGPGTRLTVT.

The gene calls are TRBV7-2 and TRBJ2-1; D not resolved. V dropped 2 bases and J dropped 8 bases, with 13 bases sitting between them. CDR3 size: 14 residues. The germline V gene encodes CDR1 SGHTA and CDR2 FQGNSA. The CDR3 loop is CASSLQWHQDEQFF. The CDR3 DNA reads as TGTGCCAGCAGCTTACAGTGGCACCAAGATGAGCAGTTCTTC.

V is TRBV7-4 and J is TRBJ1-5, with D possibly matching TRBD1 (5 bases). V was shortened by 4 bases and J by 8 bases, with 24 bases between the two germline ends. CDR1 is SGHVT and CDR2 is SQSDAQ in the germline V gene. The CDR3 is 17 amino acids. CDR3 protein: CASSSLDRDGVAEPQHF. The DNA for the CDR3 is TGTGCCAGCAGCTCCCTCGACCGGGACGGAGTAGCGGAGCCCCAGCATTTT.

This chain connects TRBV7-9 to TRBJ1-4; weak D call: TRBD1 (5 bases). The CDR3 contains 13 residues. Germline V lookup: CDR1 SEHNR, CDR2 FQNEAQ (reference sequence). The V and J ends lost 1 base and 7 bases respectively, with 7 bases between them. The CDR3 DNA is TGTGCCAGCAGCTTAGAGGGGCGTGAAAAACTGTTTTTT. Translation: CASSLEGREKLFF.

The CDR3 DNA follows: TGTGCCAGCAGCTTAGGGGGTAGCGGGGGGGCTAGTACGCAGTATTTT. Translated, it gives CASSLGGSGGASTQYF. The chain joins TRBV7-8 to TRBJ2-3; 11 nucleotides align to TRBD2. Germline assignment: CDR1 SGHVS and CDR2 FQNEAQ. The J segment lost 8 bases and the V segment lost 1 base, leaving 8 bases of the junction unmatched. This CDR3 is built from 16 residues. Supplemented by reference TRBV7-8 and TRBJ2-3, the full variable domain reads GAGVSQSPRYKVAKRGQDVALRCDPISGHVSLFWYQQALGQGPEFLTYFQNEAQLDKSGLPSDRFFAERPEGSVSTLKIQRTQQEDSAVYLCASSLGGSGGASTQYFGPGTRLTVL.

CDR3 DNA: TGTGCCAGCAGCGTGGGGCAGGGGCGAAGCACCGGGGAGCTGTTTTTT. Encoded protein: CASSVGQGRSTGELFF. V usage is TRBV11-2 and J usage is TRBJ2-2; D is perhaps TRBD1 (6 bases). Trimming cost V 5 bases and J 4 bases, with 17 bases left between them. Germline values: CDR1 SGHAT, CDR2 FQNNGV. This CDR3 has 16 residues.

This rearrangement joins TRBV7-6 to TRBJ2-7, with a tentative D call TRBD2 (6 bases). This CDR3 has 12 amino acids. CDR1 is SGHVS and CDR2 is FNYEAQ in the germline V gene. V was clipped by 5 bases and J by 5 bases, with 10 bases between them. The CDR3 region is CASSIRTNEQYF. In DNA form, the CDR3 reads TGTGCCAGCAGCATCCGGACTAACGAGCAGTACTTC.

The V and J genes are TRBV29-1 and TRBJ2-5; 7 bases agree with TRBD1. Trimming at V came to 7 bases and at J to 5 bases, leaving 4 bases not matched to a gene. Looked up from germline, CDR1 is SQVTM and CDR2 is ANQGSEA. There are 11 residues in the CDR3. CDR3 DNA sequence: TGCAGCGGTGTACAGGGGGAGACCCAGTACTTC. It codes for CSGVQGETQYF.

The V call is TRBV30, the J call TRBJ1-2; a weak D match, TRBD1 (6 bases). Trimming stripped 2 bases from V and 6 bases from J, with 7 bases between. CDR1 GTSNPN and CDR2 SVGIG come from the germline V gene (reference sequence). The CDR3 loop spans 11 amino acids. CDR3 region: CAWSNRDGYTF. In nucleotides, the CDR3 is TGTGCCTGGAGTAACAGGGATGGCTACACCTTC.

This chain uses TRBV7-9 with TRBJ2-5, with D possibly matching TRBD2 (5 bases). Germline-derived CDR1 and CDR2 are SEHNR and FQNEAQ (reference sequence). The CDR3 covers 13 residues. Trimming shortened V by 4 bases and J by 4 bases, and 10 bases separated the two germline ends. The CDR3 DNA reads as TGTGCCAGCAGCTCTTCTCGGGGAGAGACCCAGTACTTC. This translates into CASSSSRGETQYF.

Here the CDR3 reads CASSVGYNSGNTIYF. CDR3 DNA: TGTGCCAGCAGCGTAGGGTACAACTCTGGAAACACCATATATTTT. The rearrangement links TRBV9 to TRBJ1-3; D is unclear. CDR1 and CDR2 (germline): SGDLS, YYNGEE. Trimming took off 0 bases at V and 0 bases at J, with 7 bases between the two ends. The CDR3 has 15 residues.

The chain carries TRBV7-2 and TRBJ2-2, with 8 bases fitting TRBD1. V lost 6 bases, J lost 4 bases, and 7 bases stayed unmatched. In germline, CDR1 is SGHTA, CDR2 FQGNSA. The CDR3 length is 15 residues. The CDR3 nucleotides are TGTGCCAGCAGTCGACAAGACAGGGGCACCGGGGAGCTGTTTTTT. Translation: CASSRQDRGTGELFF.

Note on this clone: Distinct nucleotide sequences in the sample also encode this CDR3. The V call is TRBV15, the J call TRBJ2-1; 10 bases line up with TRBD1. The CDR3 covers 15 residues. Trimming at V came to 3 bases and at J to 6 bases, leaving 5 bases not matched to a gene. Germline CDR1 LNHNV, CDR2 YYDKDF (reference sequence). CDR3 nucleotides: TGTGCCACCAGCAGGGGCTGGACAGGGGGCAATGAGCAGTTCTTC. Translating it yields CATSRGWTGGNEQFF.

The chain is built from TRBV7-2 and TRBJ2-1; 7 positions match TRBD2. The junction had 2 bases not matched to a gene; V was cut back by 0 bases and J by 6 bases. CDR3 length: 14 amino acids. Germline assignment: CDR1 SGHTA and CDR2 FQGNSA. The CDR3 spells CASSLAGGVNEQFF. The CDR3 DNA reads TGTGCCAGCAGCTTAGCGGGAGGGGTCAATGAGCAGTTCTTC.

J is TRBJ2-1 and V is TRBV30; a weak D match, TRBD1 (5 bases). The CDR3 has 11 amino acids. Germline lookup yields CDR1 GTSNPN and CDR2 SVGIG (reference sequence). With 1 base removed from V and 12 bases from J, the gap between germline ends came to 10 bases. The CDR3 spells CAWSDRRGQFF. CDR3 sequence (DNA): TGTGCCTGGAGTGACAGGCGTGGGCAGTTCTTC.

The genes are TRBV7-2 and TRBJ2-7, with 7 bases that match TRBD1. Germline CDR1 SGHTA, CDR2 FQGNSA. Trimming removed 1 base from V and 3 bases from J; junction bases left unmatched: 9. The CDR3 length is 16 residues. The CDR3 DNA reads TGTGCCAGCAGCTTAGGAGGGACAGATTTGATCTACGAGCAGTACTTC. Its protein product is CASSLGGTDLIYEQYF.

Worth noting for this clone: Relative to the germline gene, one junction end is altered; a read error may explain this. J is TRBJ2-3 and V is TRBV7-3; 11 nucleotides line up with TRBD2. The CDR3 covers 14 residues. Looked up from germline, CDR1 is SGHTA and CDR2 is FQGTGA. The CDR3 DNA reads as TGTGCCGGCAGCCGACTAGCGGGGATAGATACGCAGTATTTT. Protein: CAGSRLAGIDTQYF.

This chain uses TRBV5-4 with TRBJ1-3, with D possibly being TRBD1 (5 bases). Per germline, CDR1 SGHNT and CDR2 YYREEE (reference sequence). There are 15 residues in the CDR3. The V end lost 4 bases, the J end lost 4 bases, and 15 bases lay between the germline ends. CDR3 nucleotides: TGTGCCAGCAGCCAAGACGGGGGAGACGGAAACACCATATATTTT. It yields the protein CASSQDGGDGNTIYF.

This chain uses TRBV4-2 with TRBJ1-5, with 10 bases matching TRBD1. The germline CDR1 and CDR2 sequences are LGHNA and YNFKEQ. The CDR3 runs to 15 residues. The V gene end was trimmed by 4 bases and the J gene end by 2 bases; junction bases not matched to a gene: 2. The DNA for the CDR3 is TGTGCCAGCAGCCCAGGGACAGGGGGCAATCAGCCCCAGCATTTT. This gives the protein CASSPGTGGNQPQHF.

The chain combines TRBV11-2 with TRBJ2-3; tentative D call: TRBD1 (6 bases). Germline assignment: CDR1 SGHAT and CDR2 FQNNGV. Trimming took off 5 bases at V and 8 bases at J, with 20 bases between the two ends. The CDR3 runs to 15 residues. The CDR3 DNA reads as TGTGCCAGCAGCCGCAACGATAACAGGGTTGGTACGCAGTATTTT. This codes for CASSRNDNRVGTQYF.

This rearrangement joins TRBV6-5 to TRBJ1-1, with a weak D call TRBD1 (5 bases). The V end lost 8 bases, the J end lost 1 base, and 11 bases lay between the germline ends. Germline V gene sequence: CDR1 MNHEY, CDR2 SVGAGI. The CDR3 length is 13 residues. The DNA of the CDR3 is TGTGCCAGCCACCTGACAGCGAACACTGAAGCTTTCTTT. This sequence encodes CASHLTANTEAFF.

The J gene is TRBJ1-5, the V gene TRBV7-9; TRBD1 aligns across 11 bases. Germline lookup yields CDR1 SEHNR and CDR2 FQNEAQ (reference sequence). The junction had 5 bases not matched to a gene; V was cut back by 5 bases and J by 5 bases. There are 15 residues in the CDR3. This CDR3 is CASSLGQGAYQPQHF. Here the CDR3 DNA reads TGTGCCAGCAGCCTCGGACAGGGGGCATATCAGCCCCAGCATTTT.

This rearrangement joins TRBV28 to TRBJ2-1; TRBD2 matches at 9 bases. The CDR3 runs 15 residues. Trimming at V came to 3 bases and at J to 6 bases, leaving 6 bases not matched to a gene. The germline V gene has CDR1 MDHEN and CDR2 SYDVKM. CDR3: CASSLGYSGSNEQFF. The CDR3 nucleotides are TGTGCCAGCAGTTTGGGATATAGCGGGAGCAATGAGCAGTTCTTC.

The chain is built from TRBV29-1 and TRBJ2-3; TRBD2 matches at 10 bases. The CDR3 totals 15 residues. With 6 bases clipped from V and 1 base from J, the junction kept 7 bases outside the gene matches. The germline CDR1 and CDR2 sequences are SQVTM and ANQGSEA. CDR3 nucleotide sequence: TGCAGCGTAACCTCCGGGACTAGCGGCACAGATACGCAGTATTTT. Amino acid sequence: CSVTSGTSGTDTQYF.

This clone was detected only a few times. V usage is TRBV4-3 and J usage is TRBJ1-2, with TRBD1 identical over 9 bases. The CDR3 totals 15 residues. V was clipped by 0 bases and J by 5 bases; unmatched bases: 4. Germline V gene data show CDR1 as LGHNA and CDR2 as YSLEER. In DNA, the CDR3 is TGCGCCAGCAGCCAAGAGCTACAGGGGGCATATGGCTACACCTTC. It codes for CASSQELQGAYGYTF.

V gene TRBV19 combines with J gene TRBJ1-5; no definite D call. In germline, CDR1 is LNHDA, CDR2 SQIVND (reference sequence). V lost 1 base and J lost 1, with 8 bases in between. The CDR3 has 15 residues. CDR3 in DNA: TGTGCCAGTAGTATAGTCCACATGAGCAATCAGCCCCAGCATTTT. Protein sequence: CASSIVHMSNQPQHF.